Presented here are 24 T cell receptor beta chains from one specimen sequenced in a study of early stage breast cancer tumors. Using immunoSEQ multiplex PCR, the repertoire was profiled, and TCRdb retains in-frame clones only, with some absent. The sample contains roughly 58,000 clones, around 90% of which appear only once. Sequenced input: blood. The source of these receptors is a person between 65 and 80 years old with breast cancer.

DNA of the CDR3: TGTGCCTGGGCGAGGGGGAGCTCCTACAATGAGCAGTTCTTC. It codes for CAWARGSSYNEQFF. The chain carries TRBV30 and TRBJ2-1; D is possibly TRBD1 (6 bases). Trimming shortened V by 5 bases and J by 0 bases, and 11 bases separated the two germline ends. The CDR3 loop spans 14 amino acids. CDR1 and CDR2 from the germline V gene are GTSNPN and SVGIG (reference sequence).

The chain has TRBV29-1 and TRBJ2-3, with 7 positions matching TRBD1. Per germline, CDR1 SQVTM and CDR2 ANQGSEA. With V trimmed by 2 bases and J by 4 bases, 6 bases remained unmatched. The CDR3 extends over 14 amino acids. The DNA for the CDR3 is TGCAGCGTTGAATCGAGGGGGCGTCCAGATACGCAGTATTTT. Its translation is CSVESRGRPDTQYF.

The rearrangement joins TRBV20-1 to TRBJ2-7; TRBD2 aligns across 7 bases. V lost 5 bases, J lost 5 bases, and 0 bases stayed unmatched. Germline CDR1 DFQATT, CDR2 SNEGSKA (reference sequence). The length of the CDR3 is 10 residues. The CDR3: CSAGGDEQYF. Here the CDR3 DNA reads TGCAGTGCTGGGGGGGACGAGCAGTACTTC.

The chain is built from TRBV7-2 and TRBJ1-1, with D perhaps TRBD1 (5 bases). This CDR3 is 14 amino acids long. From germline, CDR1 is SGHTA and CDR2 FQGNSA. The ends were cut back, 0 bases at V and 5 bases at J, with 10 bases in the middle. In nucleotides, the CDR3 is TGTGCCAGCAGCTTAGCCGCGGGGGTTACTGAAGCTTTCTTT. Amino acids: CASSLAAGVTEAFF.

This clone was observed a handful of times. V and J are TRBV30 and TRBJ2-2; 7 nucleotides agree with TRBD1. V lost 3 bases to trimming and J lost 1 base; unmatched junction nucleotides: 11. This CDR3 region has 17 residues. Germline V gene data show CDR1 as GTSNPN and CDR2 as SVGIG (reference sequence). CDR3 in amino acids: CAWSPDTGTVNTGELFF. CDR3 coding DNA: TGTGCCTGGAGCCCAGATACCGGGACAGTGAACACCGGGGAGCTGTTTTTT.

The chain uses TRBV7-9 and TRBJ2-3, with 8 positions matching TRBD1. The germline CDR1 and CDR2 sequences are SEHNR and FQNEAQ (reference sequence). CDR3 length: 15 amino acids. J gave up 4 bases and V 6 bases, and 9 bases lay outside the gene matches. DNA of the CDR3: TGTGCCAGCAGGCGGGACAGGTGGGGACCAGATACGCAGTATTTT. Translated: CASRRDRWGPDTQYF. The entire variable domain, with the rest obtained from reference TRBV7-9 and TRBJ2-3, is as follows: DTGVSQNPRHKITKRGQNVTFRCDPISEHNRLYWYRQTLGQGPEFLTYFQNEAQLEKSRLLSDRFSAERPKGSFSTLEIQRTEQGDSAMYLCASRRDRWGPDTQYFGPGTRLTVL.

CDR3 loop: CASSLTGSQPQHF. CDR3 bases: TGTGCCAGCAGCCTTACAGGGTCTCAGCCCCAGCATTTT. The chain employs TRBV7-2 and TRBJ1-5; tentative D call: TRBD1 (6 bases). Germline CDR1 SGHTA, CDR2 FQGNSA. V lost 5 bases, J lost 6 bases, and 11 bases lay in between. The CDR3 runs 13 residues.

The rearrangement joins TRBV10-2 to TRBJ2-7, with 11 positions matching TRBD2. V lost 5 bases to trimming and J lost 3 bases; unmatched junction nucleotides: 6. The CDR3 has 15 residues. Germline CDR1 is WSHSY and CDR2 is SAAADI. The CDR3 sequence: CASSITGTSGYEQYF. The CDR3 coding sequence is TGCGCCAGCAGTATCACCGGGACTAGCGGCTACGAGCAGTACTTC.

The rearrangement uses TRBV9 and TRBJ2-3, with D possibly being TRBD2 (6 bases). The CDR3 runs to 15 residues. V was clipped by 0 bases and J by 2 bases, with 10 bases between them. Germline values: CDR1 SGDLS, CDR2 YYNGEE. DNA of the CDR3: TGTGCCAGCAGCGTAGCCGGGAGTGTCACAGATACGCAGTATTTT. Protein: CASSVAGSVTDTQYF. Full variable domain (remainder filled in from reference TRBV9 and TRBJ2-3): DSGVTQTPKHLITATGQRVTLRCSPRSGDLSVYWYQQSLDQGLQFLIQYYNGEERAKGNILERFSAQQFPDLHSELNLSSLELGDSALYFCASSVAGSVTDTQYFGPGTRLTVL.

Regarding this clone: The limits of the CDR3 on the DNA are not certain, so only TCRdb's listed CDR3 is given. V and J are TRBV5-1 and TRBJ2-1; the D segment call TRBD2 is taken from the table without a DNA check. CDR1 is SGHRS, CDR2 YFSETQ, per germline. The CDR3 region is 18 residues in length, termini included. CDR3 amino acids: CASSPLSVAGGAYNEQFF.

The rearrangement uses TRBV11-3 and TRBJ1-1; D is possibly TRBD1 (6 bases). With 5 bases removed from V and 1 base from J, the gap between germline ends came to 11 bases. Germline V gene sequence: CDR1 SGHNT, CDR2 YENEEA. This CDR3 has 14 amino acids. The CDR3: CASSEDSSNTEAFF. The DNA of the CDR3 is TGTGCCAGCAGCGAGGACAGTTCGAACACTGAAGCTTTCTTT.

The genes are TRBV19 and TRBJ1-1; 8 positions agree with TRBD1. The CDR3 spans 13 residues. Germline values: CDR1 LNHDA, CDR2 SQIVND (reference sequence). The J segment lost 4 bases and the V segment lost 7 bases, leaving 5 bases of the junction unmatched. DNA for the CDR3: TGTGCCAGTATGCCTACAGGGGGCACTGAAGCTTTCTTT. It encodes CASMPTGGTEAFF. Variable domain in full (rest from reference TRBV19 and TRBJ1-1): DGGITQSPKYLFRKEGQNVTLSCEQNLNHDAMYWYRQDPGQGLRLIYYSQIVNDFQKGDIAEGYSVSREKKESFPLTVTSAQKNPTAFYLCASMPTGGTEAFFGQGTRLTVV.

V usage is TRBV27 and J usage is TRBJ1-4; 7 nucleotides match TRBD1. The ends lost 7 bases at V and 3 bases at J; junction bases unmatched: 8. Looked up from germline, CDR1 is MNHEY and CDR2 is SMNVEV (reference sequence). CDR3 length equals 15 residues. The DNA of the CDR3 is TGTGCCAGCATCTCAACCGGGACAGCTAATGAAAAACTGTTTTTT. The encoded protein is CASISTGTANEKLFF. The whole variable domain, remainder taken from reference TRBV27 and TRBJ1-4, is EAQVTQNPRYLITVTGKKLTVTCSQNMNHEYMSWYRQDPGLGLRQIYYSMNVEVTDKGDVPEGYKVSRKEKRNFPLILESPSPNQTSLYFCASISTGTANEKLFFGSGTQLSVL.

J is TRBJ1-6 and V is TRBV30; 9 bases are shared with TRBD1. Per germline, CDR1 GTSNPN and CDR2 SVGIG (reference sequence). CDR3 length: 14 residues. The V gene end was trimmed by 3 bases and the J gene end by 8 bases; junction bases not matched to a gene: 5. CDR3 DNA: TGTGCCTGGAGACAGGGGGCCGGGGATTCACCCCTCCACTTT. It specifies CAWRQGAGDSPLHF.

V gene TRBV27 combines with J gene TRBJ2-7, with 9 bases that match TRBD2. Per germline, CDR1 MNHEY and CDR2 SMNVEV (reference sequence). V shed 7 bases and J 9 bases; nucleotides not matched to a gene: 16. The CDR3 has 15 amino acids. Written as DNA, the CDR3 is TGTGCCAGCACAGGGGCTAGCGGGGCCCCGGGCAGGCAGTACTTC. Residues: CASTGASGAPGRQYF.

This rearrangement joins TRBV4-1 to TRBJ1-2, with D possibly TRBD1 on 6 matching bases. There are 14 residues in the CDR3. V was shortened by 1 base and J by 3 bases, with 9 bases between the two germline ends. The germline CDR1 and CDR2 sequences are MGHRA and YSYEKL. CDR3 coding DNA: TGCGCCAGCAGCCAAGGGGCAGGGGACTATGGCTACACCTTC. The encoded protein is CASSQGAGDYGYTF.

This clone was observed a single time. This chain uses TRBV28 with TRBJ1-5, with D possibly TRBD1 on 6 matching bases. The V gene lost 6 bases and the J gene lost 7 bases, with 19 bases spanning the gap. Germline loops: CDR1 MDHEN, CDR2 SYDVKM. The CDR3 is 15 residues long. The CDR3 loop reads CASSPHTGLGQPQHF. As DNA, the CDR3 is TGTGCCAGCAGCCCCCATACAGGGCTCGGACAGCCCCAGCATTTT.

The J gene is TRBJ1-2, the V gene TRBV9; no clear D gene. This CDR3 is built from 15 residues. Germline V lookup: CDR1 SGDLS, CDR2 YYNGEE. The ends were cut back, 0 bases at V and 8 bases at J, with 17 bases in the middle. The CDR3 bases are TGTGCCAGCAGCGTAGGCGGGATCCCCCCGCGGGGCTACACCTTC. It translates to CASSVGGIPPRGYTF.

The V and J genes are TRBV19 and TRBJ1-2; D not resolved. In germline, CDR1 is LNHDA, CDR2 SQIVND (reference sequence). This CDR3 spans 14 amino acids. Trimming left V 6 bases short and J 2 bases short, with 13 bases between. The CDR3 region has the DNA TGTGCCAGTAGCCTCGTCCTACGGAACTATGGCTACACCTTC. Its protein is CASSLVLRNYGYTF.

This rearrangement joins TRBV7-9 to TRBJ1-2, with D perhaps matching TRBD1 (6 bases). From germline, CDR1 is SEHNR and CDR2 FQNEAQ (reference sequence). Between the trimmed V and J ends, which lost 5 bases and 5 bases, there was a span of 21 bases. The CDR3 totals 16 residues. CDR3 loop: CASSARDTRPLYGYTF. For the CDR3, the DNA is TGTGCCAGCAGCGCCCGGGACACTAGACCTCTATATGGCTACACCTTC.

The J gene is TRBJ2-7, the V gene TRBV6-6; 9 positions agree with TRBD2. The V and J ends lost 8 bases and 3 bases, in that order; junction bases with no gene match: 11. Per the germline V gene, CDR1 is MNHNY and CDR2 is SVGAGI (reference sequence). The CDR3 is 15 amino acids. The CDR3 reads CASWTGRGRGYEQYF. DNA of the CDR3: TGTGCCAGCTGGACTGGGCGCGGGAGGGGCTACGAGCAGTACTTC.

The chain uses TRBV6-7 and TRBJ1-6; D may be TRBD1 (5 bases). TRBV6-7 is an ORF for which the function is uncertain. V lost 2 bases and J lost 0, with 14 bases in between. The CDR3 is made up of 18 amino acids. The CDR3: CASSYPWTWLSYNSPLHF. In nucleotides, the CDR3 is TGTGCCAGCAGTTACCCATGGACATGGCTCTCCTATAATTCACCCCTCCACTTT.

V usage is TRBV5-1 and J usage is TRBJ1-2; TRBD1 agrees at 9 bases. The germline CDR1 and CDR2 sequences are SGHRS and YFSETQ. V was clipped by 4 bases and J by 2 bases; unmatched bases: 3. The CDR3 length is 14 residues. In DNA form, the CDR3 reads TGCGCCAGCAGCGGGGGACAGGGCAACTATGGCTACACCTTC. Amino acids: CASSGGQGNYGYTF.

This sequence joins TRBV9 and TRBJ1-2, with TRBD1 matching over 10 bases. The germline gives CDR1 SGDLS, CDR2 YYNGEE. Trimming removed 6 bases from V and 3 bases from J; junction bases left unmatched: 8. This CDR3 is built from 15 residues. The CDR3 loop reads CASNRQGAEHYGYTF. CDR3 DNA: TGTGCCAGCAATCGACAGGGGGCAGAGCACTATGGCTACACCTTC.